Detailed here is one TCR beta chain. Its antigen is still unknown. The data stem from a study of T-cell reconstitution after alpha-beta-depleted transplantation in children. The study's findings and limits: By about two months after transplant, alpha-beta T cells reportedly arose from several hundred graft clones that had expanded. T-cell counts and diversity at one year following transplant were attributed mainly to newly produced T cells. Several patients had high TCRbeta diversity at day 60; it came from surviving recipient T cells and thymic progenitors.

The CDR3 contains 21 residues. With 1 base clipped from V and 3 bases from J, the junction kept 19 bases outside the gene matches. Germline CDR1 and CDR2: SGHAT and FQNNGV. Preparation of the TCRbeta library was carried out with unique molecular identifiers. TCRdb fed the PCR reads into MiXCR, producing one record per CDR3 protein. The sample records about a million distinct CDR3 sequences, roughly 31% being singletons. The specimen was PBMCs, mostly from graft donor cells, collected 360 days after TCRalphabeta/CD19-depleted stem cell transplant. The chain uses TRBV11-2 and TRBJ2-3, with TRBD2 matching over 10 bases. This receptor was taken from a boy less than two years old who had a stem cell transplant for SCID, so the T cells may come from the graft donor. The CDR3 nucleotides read TGTGCCAGCAGCTTAGTGAATTATGTCGGGGAGCGGGGGGGTGGTACAGATACGCAGTATTTT. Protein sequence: CASSLVNYVGERGGGTDTQYF.